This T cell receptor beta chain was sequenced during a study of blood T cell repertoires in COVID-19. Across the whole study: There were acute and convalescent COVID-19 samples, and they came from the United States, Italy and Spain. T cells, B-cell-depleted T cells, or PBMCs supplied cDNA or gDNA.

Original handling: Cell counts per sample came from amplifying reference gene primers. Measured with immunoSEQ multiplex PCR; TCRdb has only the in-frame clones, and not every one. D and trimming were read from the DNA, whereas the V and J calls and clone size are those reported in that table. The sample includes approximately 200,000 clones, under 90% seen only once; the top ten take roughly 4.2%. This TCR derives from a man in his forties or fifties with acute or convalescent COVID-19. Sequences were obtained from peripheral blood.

The CDR3 protein is CASSLGSSGSTDTQYF. CDR3 in DNA: TGTGCCAGCAGCTTAGGATCTAGCGGTAGCACAGATACGCAGTATTTT. V and J are TRBV11-2 and TRBJ2-3; 7 nucleotides line up with TRBD2. The trim removed 1 base at V and 0 bases at J, leaving 4 bases unmatched. Germline V CDR1 and CDR2: SGHAT, FQNNGV. This CDR3 has 16 amino acids.